The 13 T cell receptor beta chains in this list originate from one sample, sequenced in a study of T cell repertoires in cytomegalovirus infection. MiXCR, applied by TCRdb to the reads, yields one record per CDR3 protein. The table has 450,000 to 550,000 distinct CDR3 sequences, more than 15% seen once. The sample comprised CD8+ T cells from PBMCs. Every receptor here comes from a human donor in good health (CMV status not recorded). Some clones in this sample may be carry-over from other donors' samples.

This clonotype appeared a few times. This chain uses TRBV2 with TRBJ1-1; TRBD1 matches 9 bases. CDR1 is SNHLY, CDR2 FYNNEI, per germline. V lost 4 bases, J lost 0 bases, and 3 bases stayed unmatched. The CDR3 loop spans 15 amino acids. The CDR3 here is CASSGTGEVNTEAFF. CDR3 bases: TGTGCCAGCAGTGGGACAGGGGAGGTGAACACTGAAGCTTTCTTT. Based on the CDR3 plus reference TRBV2 and TRBJ1-1, the full variable domain is EPEVTQTPSHQVTQMGQEVILRCVPISNHLYFYWYRQILGQKVEFLVSFYNNEISEKSEIFDDQFSVERPDGSNFTLKIRSTKLEDSAMYFCASSGTGEVNTEAFFGQGTRLTVV.

The rearrangement links TRBV20-1 to TRBJ2-7, with 8 bases lining up with TRBD2. The length of the CDR3 is 15 residues. Germline CDR1 and CDR2: DFQATT and SNEGSKA (reference sequence). Germline trimming cut 3 bases from V and 4 bases from J; bases unmatched to any gene: 11. CDR3 nucleotide sequence: TGCAGTGCTAGTCCCAGCGGGAGCTTAGCTTACGAGCAGTACTTC. Translating gives CSASPSGSLAYEQYF.

There are a few counts of this clonotype. The chain is built from TRBV6-1 and TRBJ1-2, with D hard to call. The CDR3 loop spans 13 amino acids. CDR1 and CDR2 (germline): MNHNS, SASEGT. Between the trimmed V and J ends, which lost 6 bases and 4 bases, there was a span of 12 bases. The CDR3, as DNA: TGTGCCAGCAGCACCGGGCCCCGCTATGGCTACACCTTC. This codes for CASSTGPRYGYTF.

This clonotype was detected a few times. The J gene is TRBJ1-3, the V gene TRBV5-5; 9 nucleotides line up with TRBD1. The CDR3 has 16 amino acids. Germline lookup yields CDR1 SGHKS and CDR2 YYEKEE (reference sequence). With 4 bases clipped from V and 3 bases from J, the junction kept 8 bases outside the gene matches. CDR3 residues: CASSAWTGELGNTIYF. CDR3 nucleotides: TGTGCCAGCAGCGCCTGGACAGGGGAGCTTGGAAACACCATATATTTT.

This clonotype was detected many times. V gene TRBV7-6 combines with J gene TRBJ1-4; D possibly corresponds to TRBD1 (5 bases). V lost 3 bases, J lost 0 bases, and 14 bases lay in between. The CDR3 has 17 residues. The germline CDR1 and CDR2 sequences are SGHVS and FNYEAQ. This CDR3 is CASSFASMGATNEKLFF. CDR3 sequence (DNA): TGTGCCAGCAGCTTCGCCTCAATGGGGGCAACTAATGAAAAACTGTTTTTT.

The V and J genes are TRBV2 and TRBJ1-5; D gene unclear. This CDR3 is 15 amino acids long. Germline values: CDR1 SNHLY, CDR2 FYNNEI. The ends were cut back, 3 bases at V and 0 bases at J, with 9 bases in the middle. The CDR3: CASSDGWNSNQPQHF. CDR3 in DNA: TGTGCCAGCAGTGATGGCTGGAATAGCAATCAGCCCCAGCATTTT.

This clonotype was counted many times. The chain is built from TRBV7-3 and TRBJ2-3, with TRBD2 matching over 9 bases. Germline-derived CDR1 and CDR2 are SGHTA and FQGTGA. There are 21 residues in the CDR3. V lost 0 bases to trimming and J lost 3 bases; unmatched junction nucleotides: 19. The CDR3 DNA follows: TGTGCCAGCAGCTTAACGGGGAGGCTGACTAGCGGAGCCGAGCCTACAGATACGCAGTATTTT. Its translation is CASSLTGRLTSGAEPTDTQYF.

This clonotype was picked up many times. The chain has TRBV4-2 and TRBJ2-3; 8 positions agree with TRBD1. CDR3 length: 16 residues. CDR1 is LGHNA and CDR2 is YNFKEQ in the germline V gene. J lost 1 base, V lost 3 bases, and 6 bases had no gene match. CDR3 coding DNA: TGTGCCAGCAGCCAGGGGGTGGACAGGGGCACAGATACGCAGTATTTT. It translates to CASSQGVDRGTDTQYF.

This chain uses TRBV5-4 with TRBJ2-1; TRBD2 is a possible D gene (5 bases). Trimming removed 7 bases at V and 3 bases at J, with 11 bases between. The CDR3 runs to 13 residues. Germline CDR1 is SGHNT and CDR2 is YYREEE (reference sequence). The CDR3 here is CASGLSIYNEQFF. CDR3 bases: TGTGCCAGCGGACTCTCCATCTACAATGAGCAGTTCTTC.

Points on this clonotype: Sequence at one end of the junction differs from germline and may be a read error. The gene calls are TRBV3-1 and TRBJ2-1; 8 bases are shared with TRBD2. The germline V gene encodes CDR1 LGHDT and CDR2 YNNKEL (reference sequence). The CDR3 covers 20 residues. In nucleotides, the CDR3 is TGTGCCAGCAGCCAAGAAGGGCCCCAGGAGGAGCGGGGGCCCAACAATGAGCAGTTGTTC. Translating gives CASSQEGPQEERGPNNEQLF.

The rearrangement links TRBV2 to TRBJ2-1; a weak D match, TRBD2 (6 bases). Trimming took off 4 bases at V and 6 bases at J, with 22 bases between the two ends. CDR3 length: 17 amino acids. The germline V gene encodes CDR1 SNHLY and CDR2 FYNNEI. CDR3 coding DNA: TGTGCCAGCAGTGGGGGGACGGGGCCGGGAGTCGGCAATGAGCAGTTCTTC. This codes for CASSGGTGPGVGNEQFF.

This clonotype was seen a handful of times. The chain couples TRBV10-3 to TRBJ1-4; 7 bases agree with TRBD1. V lost 3 bases, J lost 7 bases, and 5 bases stayed unmatched. Germline CDR1 is ENHRY and CDR2 is SYGVKD. The CDR3 length is 14 residues. This chain's CDR3 is CAISDGRGREKLFF. The CDR3 DNA reads as TGTGCCATCAGTGATGGGAGGGGGCGTGAAAAACTGTTTTTT.

Regarding this clonotype: Possible read error: a much larger clone is one base away. The chain carries TRBV6-2 or TRBV6-3 and TRBJ2-3; 9 bases are a match to TRBD1. The germline CDR1 and CDR2 sequences are MNHEY and SVGEGT. The J segment lost 6 bases and the V segment lost 6 bases, leaving 19 bases of the junction unmatched. The CDR3 extends over 18 amino acids. CDR3 loop: CASSTRTGDSVPLDTQYF. CDR3 bases: TGTGCCAGCAGCACAAGGACAGGGGATTCGGTCCCTCTGGATACGCAGTATTTT.